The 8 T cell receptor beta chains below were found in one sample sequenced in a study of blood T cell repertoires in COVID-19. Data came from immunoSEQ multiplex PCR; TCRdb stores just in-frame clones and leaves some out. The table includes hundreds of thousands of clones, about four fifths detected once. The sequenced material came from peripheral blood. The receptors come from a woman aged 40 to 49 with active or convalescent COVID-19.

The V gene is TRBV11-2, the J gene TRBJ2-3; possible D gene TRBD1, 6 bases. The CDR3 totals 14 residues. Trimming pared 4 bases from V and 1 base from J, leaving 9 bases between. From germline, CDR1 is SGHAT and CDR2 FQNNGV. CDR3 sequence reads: CASSSRTGTDTQYF. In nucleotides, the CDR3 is TGTGCCAGCAGCTCTAGGACAGGCACAGATACGCAGTATTTT.

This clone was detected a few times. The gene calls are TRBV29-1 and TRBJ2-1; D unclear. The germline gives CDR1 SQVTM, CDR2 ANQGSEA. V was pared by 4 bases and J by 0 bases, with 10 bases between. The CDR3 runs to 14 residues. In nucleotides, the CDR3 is TGCAGCGTTGCCTACGGGTCCTCCTACAATGAGCAGTTCTTC. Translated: CSVAYGSSYNEQFF.

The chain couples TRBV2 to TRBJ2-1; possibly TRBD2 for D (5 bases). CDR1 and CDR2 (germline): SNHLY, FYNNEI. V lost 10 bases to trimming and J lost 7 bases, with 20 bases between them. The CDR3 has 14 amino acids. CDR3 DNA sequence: TGTGCCACCGGACGGGTCCTAGCAATGAATGAGCAGTTCTTC. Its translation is CATGRVLAMNEQFF. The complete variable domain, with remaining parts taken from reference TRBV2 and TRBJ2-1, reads EPEVTQTPSHQVTQMGQEVILRCVPISNHLYFYWYRQILGQKVEFLVSFYNNEISEKSEIFDDQFSVERPDGSNFTLKIRSTKLEDSAMYFCATGRVLAMNEQFFGPGTRLTVL.

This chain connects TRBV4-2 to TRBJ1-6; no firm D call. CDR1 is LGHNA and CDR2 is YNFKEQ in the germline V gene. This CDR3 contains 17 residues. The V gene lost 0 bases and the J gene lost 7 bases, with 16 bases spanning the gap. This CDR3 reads CASSQEFEGRSNSPLHF. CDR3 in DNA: TGTGCCAGCAGCCAAGAATTCGAGGGCAGGTCGAATTCACCCCTCCACTTT.

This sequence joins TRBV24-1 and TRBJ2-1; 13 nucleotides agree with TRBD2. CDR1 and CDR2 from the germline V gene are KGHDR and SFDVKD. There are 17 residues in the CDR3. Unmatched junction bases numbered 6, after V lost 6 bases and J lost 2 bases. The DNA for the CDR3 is TGTGCCACCAGTACTAGCGGGAGGGGAAATACCTACAATGAGCAGTTCTTC. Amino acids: CATSTSGRGNTYNEQFF.

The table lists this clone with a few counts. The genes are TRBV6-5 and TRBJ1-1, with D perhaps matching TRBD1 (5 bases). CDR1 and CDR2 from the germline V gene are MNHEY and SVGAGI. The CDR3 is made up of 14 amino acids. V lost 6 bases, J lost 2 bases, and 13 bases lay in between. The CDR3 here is CASRTGRRNTEAFF. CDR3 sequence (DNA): TGTGCCAGCAGAACAGGACGGAGAAACACTGAAGCTTTCTTT.

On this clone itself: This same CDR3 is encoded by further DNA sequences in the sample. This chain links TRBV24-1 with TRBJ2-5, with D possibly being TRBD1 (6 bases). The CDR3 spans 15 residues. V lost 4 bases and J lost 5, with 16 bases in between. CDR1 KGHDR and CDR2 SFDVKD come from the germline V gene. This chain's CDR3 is CATSEPGQGKETQYF. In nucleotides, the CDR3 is TGTGCCACCAGTGAACCGGGGCAGGGGAAGGAGACCCAGTACTTC.

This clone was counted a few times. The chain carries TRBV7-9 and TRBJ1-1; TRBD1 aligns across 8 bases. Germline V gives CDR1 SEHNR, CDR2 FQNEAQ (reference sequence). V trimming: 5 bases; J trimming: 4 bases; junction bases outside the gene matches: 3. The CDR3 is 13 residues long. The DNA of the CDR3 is TGTGCCAGCAGCACCGGACAGGGCACTGAAGCTTTCTTT. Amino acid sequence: CASSTGQGTEAFF.